The 20 T cell receptor beta chains given below trace back to one sample, sequenced in a study of molecular identifiers for immune sequencing clone quantification. One entry per CDR3 protein results from TCRdb running MiXCR on the PCR reads. In the table there are 550,000 to 750,000 distinct CDR3 sequences, about 20% of which are singletons. Sequenced material: naive CD8+ T cells from blood, with Jurkat cell RNA spiked in. Subset noted: FACS-sorted CD8+CD4-CCR7+CD45RA+ naive T cells. The receptors derive from a human donor in good health. Some libraries in this study had Jurkat cell RNA spiked in.

With regard to this clonotype: A much more abundant neighbour one base away suggests this may be a read error. The chain has TRBV12-3 or TRBV12-4 and TRBJ1-4, with D tentatively TRBD1 (6 bases). The CDR3 runs 15 residues. Here the CDR3 DNA reads TGTGCCAGCAGTCCCCCGGGAGGGGGTTGGGAAAAACCGTTTTTT. Its translation is CASSPPGGGWEKPFF.

The table lists this clonotype with many counts. This chain uses TRBV2 with TRBJ1-5; D possibly corresponds to TRBD1 (5 bases). Deletions cut 5 bases from V and 1 base from J, with 12 bases between. Germline V lookup: CDR1 SNHLY, CDR2 FYNNEI. There are 15 residues in the CDR3. The CDR3 reads CASSKNRDSNQPQHF. CDR3 DNA sequence: TGTGCCAGCAGTAAGAACCGGGACAGCAATCAGCCCCAGCATTTT.

This clonotype came up many times. V gene TRBV9 combines with J gene TRBJ2-6; unclear D gene. Deletions cut 4 bases from V and 0 bases from J, with 11 bases between. Germline CDR1 SGDLS, CDR2 YYNGEE. The CDR3 runs 16 residues. CDR3 DNA: TGTGCCAGCAGCCCGAGTCTCTACTCTGGGGCCAACGTCCTGACTTTC. It is translated as CASSPSLYSGANVLTF.

Note on this clonotype: One end of the junction varies from germline; a read error may be responsible. The rearrangement uses TRBV9 and TRBJ1-1, with D possibly matching TRBD1 (5 bases). The CDR3 has 18 amino acids. CDR1 is SGDLS, CDR2 YYNGEE, per germline. The CDR3 spells CVSSVGVSPSYMNTEAFF. The DNA of the CDR3 is TGTGTCAGCAGCGTAGGGGTCAGCCCGTCGTATATGAACACTGAAGCTTTCTTT.

At least ten counts were recorded for this clonotype. The V call is TRBV30, the J call TRBJ1-1; TRBD1 might be the D (5 bases). Germline CDR1 and CDR2: GTSNPN and SVGIG (reference sequence). This CDR3 has 13 amino acids. V was trimmed by 8 bases and J by 0 bases, leaving 13 bases between them. The CDR3 DNA follows: TGTGCCCACGGGGCATTCATGAACACTGAAGCTTTCTTT. This gives the protein CAHGAFMNTEAFF.

This clonotype was seen once. The CDR3 sequence: CASSYLGSEQFF. The CDR3, as DNA: TGTGCCAGCAGTTATCTGGGAAGTGAGCAGTTCTTC. The genes are TRBV6-2 or TRBV6-3 and TRBJ2-1; unclear D gene. Trimming stripped 3 bases from V and 9 bases from J, with 9 bases between. The CDR3 consists of 12 residues. Germline V CDR1 and CDR2: MNHEY, SVGEGT.

This clonotype was found many times. CDR3 protein: CASSPDDNQETQYF. The CDR3 nucleotides are TGTGCCAGCAGCCCCGACGACAACCAAGAGACCCAGTACTTC. The rearrangement links TRBV3-1 to TRBJ2-5, with no clear D. Per the germline V gene, CDR1 is LGHDT and CDR2 is YNNKEL (reference sequence). The length of the CDR3 is 14 residues. V was clipped by 4 bases and J by 0 bases, with 9 bases between them.

The chain uses TRBV6-5 and TRBJ2-2, with 10 bases lining up with TRBD1. V trimming: 3 bases; J trimming: 3 bases; junction bases outside the gene matches: 4. Germline V gene sequence: CDR1 MNHEY, CDR2 SVGAGI. This CDR3 has 16 amino acids. In DNA form, the CDR3 reads TGTGCCAGCAGTTATCCCGGGACAGGGGACACCGGGGAGCTGTTTTTT. Amino acid sequence: CASSYPGTGDTGELFF.

In its sample, this clonotype was seen many times. A junction end diverges from the germline sequence, so it may reflect a read error. The gene calls are TRBV4-2 and TRBJ1-1; D is unresolved. CDR3 length: 11 amino acids. Germline assignment: CDR1 LGHNA and CDR2 YNFKEQ. CDR3: CASSQAGEALF. CDR3 sequence (DNA): TGTGCCAGCAGCCAAGCCGGCGAAGCTCTCTTT.

On this clonotype itself: A read error may explain this, as a much larger clone is one base away. This is likely a read error, given that the CDR3 carries no conserved phenylalanine or tryptophan at its end. The gene calls are TRBV3-1 and TRBJ2-7; TRBD1 matches at 7 bases. This CDR3 region has 16 residues. Trimming removed 4 bases from V and 7 bases from J; junction bases left unmatched: 16. From germline, CDR1 is LGHDT and CDR2 YNNKEL (reference sequence). The CDR3 DNA reads as TGTGCCAGCAGCCCTAAGGAAACAGGGGCCTCAGGGGAGCAGTACCTC. It codes for CASSPKETGASGEQYL.

This clonotype appeared many times. The CDR3 DNA reads TGCGCCAGCAGCCAAGAATCTGGGGGCAGCACAGATACGCAGTATTTT. It specifies CASSQESGGSTDTQYF. The genes are TRBV4-3 and TRBJ2-3, with D perhaps matching TRBD1 (6 bases). Between the trimmed V and J ends, which lost 0 bases and 0 bases, there was a span of 10 bases. CDR3 length: 16 amino acids. Germline V CDR1 and CDR2: LGHNA, YSLEER.

This clonotype was detected many times. V usage is TRBV25-1 and J usage is TRBJ2-1; D gene ambiguous. The CDR3 length is 13 residues. V was trimmed by 2 bases and J by 10 bases, leaving 12 bases between them. Per the germline V gene, CDR1 is MGHDK and CDR2 is SYGVNS. Written as DNA, the CDR3 is TGTGCCAGCAGTGAAAATGGGGTTAGAGAGCAGTTCTTC. It translates to CASSENGVREQFF.

The table lists this clonotype with many counts. The chain combines TRBV9 with TRBJ1-1; 7 positions agree with TRBD1. Losses at the gene ends were 4 bases for V and 1 base for J; bases not matched to a gene: 4. CDR1 SGDLS and CDR2 YYNGEE come from the germline V gene. The CDR3 totals 14 residues. The CDR3 coding sequence is TGTGCCAGCAGCAACACAGGGGAGAACACTGAAGCTTTCTTT. Protein product: CASSNTGENTEAFF. The full variable domain, in which reference TRBV9 and TRBJ1-1 provide the parts outside the CDR3, is DSGVTQTPKHLITATGQRVTLRCSPRSGDLSVYWYQQSLDQGLQFLIQYYNGEERAKGNILERFSAQQFPDLHSELNLSSLELGDSALYFCASSNTGENTEAFFGQGTRLTVV.

To note about this clonotype: Being one base from a much bigger clone, this may be a read error. The chain joins TRBV13 to TRBJ2-2; 11 nucleotides agree with TRBD2. Germline V gene sequence: CDR1 PRHDT, CDR2 FYEKMQ (reference sequence). The CDR3 runs 18 residues. J lost 5 bases, V lost 7 bases, and 15 bases had no gene match. The CDR3 loop is CASNSRELAGVKTGELFF. CDR3 DNA: TGTGCCAGCAACTCCAGGGAACTAGCGGGAGTGAAAACCGGGGAGCTGTTTTTT.

This clonotype appeared many times. This chain connects TRBV28 to TRBJ1-1; TRBD1 might be the D (5 bases). V lost 5 bases to trimming and J lost 3 bases, with 13 bases between them. There are 14 residues in the CDR3. Looked up from germline, CDR1 is MDHEN and CDR2 is SYDVKM. The DNA for the CDR3 is TGTGCCAGCAGTCCCTTGGGGACCGACACTGAAGCTTTCTTT. Translated, it gives CASSPLGTDTEAFF.

Points on this clonotype: A read error is possible here, since a much larger clone lies one base away. J is TRBJ2-1 and V is TRBV29-1; TRBD2 matches at 10 bases. The germline CDR1 and CDR2 sequences are SQVTM and ANQGSEA. The trim removed 3 bases at V and 0 bases at J, leaving 5 bases unmatched. The CDR3 is 16 residues long. The CDR3 coding sequence is TGCAGCGTTGACGGCCTAGCGGGAGACTCCTACAATGAGCAGTTCTTC. This translates into CSVDGLAGDSYNEQFF.

The CDR3 bases are TGTGCCACCGATCAGGACAGGGTTGTGGGCAATGAGCAGTTCTTC. Residues: CATDQDRVVGNEQFF. The chain combines TRBV15 with TRBJ2-1, with TRBD1 matching over 8 bases. The CDR3 runs 15 residues. CDR1 and CDR2 (germline): LNHNV, YYDKDF (reference sequence). V dropped 8 bases and J dropped 6; count of bases not matched to a gene: 12. Together with reference TRBV15 and TRBJ2-1, the CDR3 gives the full variable domain: DAMVIQNPRYQVTQFGKPVTLSCSQTLNHNVMYWYQQKSSQAPKLLFHYYDKDFNNEADTPDNFQSRRPNTSFCFLDIRSPGLGDTAMYLCATDQDRVVGNEQFFGPGTRLTVL.

There are many counts of this clonotype. The V gene is TRBV7-9, the J gene TRBJ2-7; 9 nucleotides agree with TRBD1. The CDR3 covers 14 residues. V was pared by 5 bases and J by 2 bases, with 4 bases of the junction left unmatched. Germline lookup yields CDR1 SEHNR and CDR2 FQNEAQ (reference sequence). As DNA, the CDR3 is TGTGCCAGCAGCGAACAGGGGGCGACCTACGAGCAGTACTTC. It translates to CASSEQGATYEQYF.

For this clonotype: The germline gene is not matched at one end of the junction; a read error may be the cause. The gene calls are TRBV5-6 and TRBJ2-3; D is unclear. Germline V gives CDR1 SGHDT, CDR2 YYEEEE. CDR3 size: 12 residues. This CDR3 is CACSLSADTQYF. The CDR3 bases are TGTGCCTGCAGCTTGAGTGCAGATACGCAGTATTTT.

The V call is TRBV19, the J call TRBJ2-1; possibly TRBD2 for D (6 bases). Trimming took off 1 base at V and 5 bases at J, with 12 bases between the two ends. Germline lookup yields CDR1 LNHDA and CDR2 SQIVND (reference sequence). The CDR3 is 15 residues long. The CDR3 DNA follows: TGTGCCAGTAGTATAGCGGGAGCATATGACAATGAGCAGTTCTTC. Protein product: CASSIAGAYDNEQFF.